This entry lists 15 T cell receptor beta chains sequenced from one sample in a study of early T cells in non-severe SARS-CoV-2 infection. TCRdb analysed the 5' RACE reads with MiXCR anew, one entry per CDR3 protein. The sample has fewer than 120,000 distinct CDR3 sequences; approximately 12% are singletons. The source was whole blood, collected at baseline. All receptors come from an adult who was a healthcare worker with PCR-confirmed SARS-CoV-2 infection or an uninfected control (not recorded which).

This clonotype was detected many times. This rearrangement joins TRBV5-1 to TRBJ1-4; D perhaps matches TRBD1 (6 bases). Trimming took off 0 bases at V and 6 bases at J, with 12 bases between the two ends. Germline V CDR1 and CDR2: SGHRS, YFSETQ. There are 15 residues in the CDR3. The CDR3 sequence: CASSLGGDMDEKLFF. As DNA, the CDR3 is TGCGCCAGCAGCTTGGGAGGGGACATGGATGAAAAACTGTTTTTT. The full variable domain, its missing parts supplied by reference TRBV5-1 and TRBJ1-4, is KAGVTQTPRYLIKTRGQQVTLSCSPISGHRSVSWYQQTPGQGLQFLFEYFSETQRNKGNFPGRFSGRQFSNSRSEMNVSTLELGDSALYLCASSLGGDMDEKLFFGSGTQLSVL.

The table lists this clonotype with a few counts. The J gene is TRBJ1-1, the V gene TRBV10-1; D unresolved. The CDR3 runs 13 residues. CDR1 is WNHNN, CDR2 SYGVQD, per germline (reference sequence). Trimming stripped 0 bases from V and 5 bases from J, with 7 bases between. The CDR3 region is CASSESGRTEAFF. In nucleotides, the CDR3 is TGCGCCAGCAGTGAGTCGGGAAGAACTGAAGCTTTCTTT.

This chain uses TRBV9 with TRBJ2-1; D uncertain. This CDR3 is 15 amino acids long. CDR1 SGDLS and CDR2 YYNGEE come from the germline V gene. The ends were cut back, 6 bases at V and 0 bases at J, with 13 bases in the middle. CDR3 amino acids: CASTPSGYSYNEQFF. The DNA of the CDR3 is TGTGCCAGCACTCCTTCGGGTTACTCCTACAATGAGCAGTTCTTC.

CDR3 sequence reads: CSARLPLRGSLHTGELFF. The CDR3 DNA reads as TGCAGTGCTAGATTACCCCTACGAGGGAGTTTACACACCGGGGAGCTGTTTTTT. V is TRBV20-1 and J is TRBJ2-2, with D possibly being TRBD2 (5 bases). Between the trimmed V and J ends, which lost 2 bases and 3 bases, there was a span of 22 bases. The CDR3 is made up of 18 amino acids. From germline, CDR1 is DFQATT and CDR2 SNEGSKA (reference sequence).

The CDR3 is CSASPGQGQDTQYF. The CDR3 bases are TGCAGTGCTAGTCCCGGACAGGGCCAAGATACGCAGTATTTT. This chain connects TRBV20-1 to TRBJ2-3, with 8 bases that match TRBD1. CDR3 length equals 14 residues. Unmatched junction bases numbered 7, after V lost 3 bases and J lost 5 bases. Per the germline V gene, CDR1 is DFQATT and CDR2 is SNEGSKA (reference sequence).

V and J are TRBV10-3 and TRBJ1-3, with D perhaps TRBD1 (5 bases). The length of the CDR3 is 16 residues. Trimming stripped 5 bases from V and 0 bases from J, with 14 bases between. CDR1 is ENHRY and CDR2 is SYGVKD in the germline V gene. The CDR3 nucleotides are TGTGCCATCAGTACTTGGGGCAGGGACTCTGGAAACACCATATATTTT. This translates into CAISTWGRDSGNTIYF.

This clonotype was recorded a few times. This chain connects TRBV12-3 or TRBV12-4 to TRBJ2-7; tentative D call: TRBD2 (6 bases). The CDR3 covers 14 residues. V lost 4 bases and J lost 0, with 10 bases in between. This chain's CDR3 is CASSWRGLSYEQYF. Written as DNA, the CDR3 is TGTGCCAGCAGTTGGCGGGGCCTCTCCTACGAGCAGTACTTC.

In its sample, this clonotype was seen many times. The chain recombines TRBV7-9 with TRBJ1-1; D possibly corresponds to TRBD1 (5 bases). CDR1 and CDR2 (germline): SEHNR, FQNEAQ (reference sequence). Between the trimmed V and J ends, which lost 5 bases and 3 bases, there was a span of 13 bases. The CDR3 length is 14 residues. The CDR3 is CASSRQGKHTEAFF. CDR3 nucleotide sequence: TGTGCCAGCAGCCGGCAGGGTAAGCACACTGAAGCTTTCTTT.

This clonotype was seen a handful of times. V and J are TRBV12-3 or TRBV12-4 and TRBJ2-3; D perhaps matches TRBD2 (6 bases). V was shortened by 2 bases and J by 3 bases, with 9 bases between the two germline ends. CDR3 length: 14 amino acids. CDR3 nucleotides: TGTGCCAGCAGTTTATCGGGGAGGACAGATACGCAGTATTTT. This codes for CASSLSGRTDTQYF.

This clonotype was seen repeatedly, ten times or more. The gene calls are TRBV19 and TRBJ2-7; D may be TRBD2 (5 bases). Germline V gives CDR1 LNHDA, CDR2 SQIVND (reference sequence). Trimming shortened V by 9 bases and J by 0 bases, and 18 bases separated the two germline ends. This CDR3 is 15 amino acids long. DNA for the CDR3: TGTGCCAGCGCCTCGGGAAGAATTGACTCCTACGAGCAGTACTTC. Translating it yields CASASGRIDSYEQYF. Filled out from reference TRBV19 and TRBJ2-7, the complete variable domain reads DGGITQSPKYLFRKEGQNVTLSCEQNLNHDAMYWYRQDPGQGLRLIYYSQIVNDFQKGDIAEGYSVSREKKESFPLTVTSAQKNPTAFYLCASASGRIDSYEQYFGPGTRLTVT.

The V call is TRBV15, the J call TRBJ2-1; TRBD1 is a possible D gene (6 bases). Germline assignment: CDR1 LNHNV and CDR2 YYDKDF (reference sequence). The V and J ends lost 5 bases and 8 bases respectively, with 13 bases between them. This CDR3 is built from 13 residues. CDR3 coding DNA: TGTGCCACCAGCTTTCGACAGGAATATGAGCAGTTCTTC. Translating gives CATSFRQEYEQFF.

The gene calls are TRBV29-1 and TRBJ1-6; 7 bases line up with TRBD1. Germline CDR1 and CDR2: SQVTM and ANQGSEA. CDR3 length equals 13 residues. V lost 6 bases, J lost 6 bases, and 5 bases stayed unmatched. CDR3 in DNA: TGCAGCGTCCGACAGGGTTTTAATTCACCCCTCCACTTT. It codes for CSVRQGFNSPLHF.

This clonotype has more than one count but fewer than ten. This chain uses TRBV29-1 with TRBJ2-1, with 11 bases fitting TRBD2. The CDR3 totals 16 residues. Per germline, CDR1 SQVTM and CDR2 ANQGSEA. The J segment lost 6 bases and the V segment lost 4 bases, leaving 11 bases of the junction unmatched. The CDR3: CSVVRGLAEESNEQFF. The CDR3 DNA reads as TGCAGCGTTGTTCGGGGACTAGCGGAAGAGAGCAATGAGCAGTTCTTC.

J is TRBJ2-7 and V is TRBV2; possible D gene TRBD2, 6 bases. V was cut by 3 bases and J by 3 bases, with 9 bases left in between. The germline V gene encodes CDR1 SNHLY and CDR2 FYNNEI. The CDR3 has 13 amino acids. CDR3 sequence (DNA): TGTGCCAGCAGTGAGGGGGGAGACTACGAGCAGTACTTC. Translation gives CASSEGGDYEQYF.

The rearrangement links TRBV29-1 to TRBJ1-2; TRBD1 is a possible D gene (6 bases). Germline CDR1 and CDR2: SQVTM and ANQGSEA. Between the trimmed V and J ends, which lost 2 bases and 2 bases, there was a span of 6 bases. The CDR3 contains 12 residues. CDR3 sequence: CSVERGNYGYTF. The DNA of the CDR3 is TGCAGCGTTGAAAGGGGGAACTATGGCTACACCTTC.